This is a list of T cell receptor beta chains from one sample in a study of shared clonotypes between healthy human individuals. Repertoires were generated with immunoSEQ multiplex PCR, while TCRdb's copy carries only in-frame clones and drops some. The sample includes some 550,000 clones, 97% of them seen just once. Specimen: naive CD4+ T cells sorted from blood. Receptor source: a woman between 25 and 40 years old in good health. Both conserved end residues are part of each CDR3.

v_call,j_call,cdr3_aa
TRBV5-1,TRBJ2-2,CASSLVPSHTMGELFF
TRBV28,TRBJ2-7,CASSFGQGAGYEQYF
TRBV4-1,TRBJ2-3,CASSRQGVIVGDTQYF
TRBV5-4,TRBJ2-5,CASSLGTEETQYF
TRBV30,TRBJ2-1,CAWSLSGTGSRVARTPRYEQFF
TRBV9,TRBJ2-3,CASSYSSGTQYF
TRBV5-1,TRBJ2-5,CASSGGLAGEETQYF
TRBV4-1,TRBJ2-7,CASSHLLVPAGGSYEQYF
TRBV7-9,TRBJ1-3,CASSVSGTGNTIYF
TRBV11-2,TRBJ2-3,CASSLDWARTDTQYF
TRBV5-1,TRBJ1-3,CASSLSPGTGLSGNTIYF
TRBV27,TRBJ1-2,CASSSAGMGEGLGGYTF
TRBV6-5,TRBJ2-5,CASRGGRETQYF
TRBV7-8,TRBJ2-1,CASTPLYTPTYNEQFF
TRBV5-6,TRBJ2-1,CASSLLSKGMRMNEQFF
TRBV18,TRBJ2-4,CASSPWGLAGGMAKNIQYF
TRBV6-5,TRBJ2-2,CASSYVAGTGELFF
TRBV28,TRBJ2-5,CASSLGNSGWETQYF
TRBV5-1,TRBJ2-3,CASSLGGTQYF
TRBV30,TRBJ2-3,CAWSVRFTQYF
TRBV27,TRBJ1-4,CASRREGYSEKLFF
TRBV4-1,TRBJ2-7,CASSPTRSLYEQYF
TRBV5-1,TRBJ2-3,CASSFMPGGNADTQYF
TRBV10-1,TRBJ1-1,CASLAAKGPEAFF
TRBV4-2,TRBJ1-6,CASSQERGTLYNSPLHF
TRBV2,TRBJ1-4,CASSATGVTNEKLFF
TRBV5-1,TRBJ1-4,CASSLSFQGGPEKLFF
TRBV6-5,TRBJ1-4,CASRSTATNEKLFF
TRBV6-6,TRBJ2-1,CASSFGMGSDEQFF
TRBV27,TRBJ1-1,CASSPLRVTLNTEAFF
TRBV19,TRBJ1-5,CASSKATGASNQPQHF
TRBV27,TRBJ2-7,CASSFRVSNYEQYF
TRBV5-1,TRBJ2-2,CASRGTGELFF
TRBV9,TRBJ2-5,CASSVDSHQETQYF
TRBV10-2,TRBJ2-2,CASRKSATTGELFF
TRBV4-1,TRBJ2-5,CASSRGFQETQYF
TRBV6-5,TRBJ2-3,CASSRDFTDTQYF
TRBV7-2,TRBJ2-3,CASSPLGLSGKDTQYF
TRBV10-3,TRBJ2-1,CAISELAGYNEQFF
TRBV19,TRBJ2-2,CASSIWGSPGELFF
TRBV10-3,TRBJ1-6,CAIGQGNSPLHF
TRBV4-1,TRBJ2-7,CASSQPTLGRKTYEQYF
TRBV5-1,TRBJ2-7,CASSLDPVGSYEQYF
TRBV4-1,TRBJ1-1,CASSPRQGLGTEAFF
TRBV7-6,TRBJ2-2,CASSLVSEYTGELFF
TRBV28,TRBJ1-2,CASSLSGSYGYTF
TRBV14,TRBJ1-2,CASSQVKGLNYGYTF
TRBV12-5,TRBJ2-1,CASGFNSKPGTATQHQFF
TRBV23-1,TRBJ2-1,CASSQSLGNEQFF
TRBV19,TRBJ1-4,CASSLGRGGEKLFF
TRBV7-9,TRBJ2-4,CASSLGVAAKNIQYF
TRBV9,TRBJ1-2,CASGTGNYGYTF
TRBV6-1,TRBJ2-1,CASSERVGLVAGVYNEQFF
TRBV5-1,TRBJ2-3,CASSWPRKGASDTQYF
TRBV5-1,TRBJ2-1,CASSLVRDEQFF